This paragraph reports one TCR beta chain. The data derive from a study of long-term antiretroviral therapy in people with HIV. This CDR3 comprises 13 residues. Germline-derived CDR1 and CDR2 are SGHAT and FQNNGV. V lost 1 base to trimming and J lost 4 bases, with 7 bases between them. Survey-level immunoSEQ v3.0 assays were run. Some clones are missing from TCRdb's copy, which holds only in-frame ones; the method was immunoSEQ multiplex PCR. In the table there are approximately 21,000 clones, about four fifths of which are singletons. V is TRBV11-2 and J is TRBJ1-2; D unresolved. This clonotype was sampled from a man aged 50 or older with HIV. The material was unsorted PBMCs, obtained 0.3 years after starting antiretroviral therapy. CDR3 bases: TGTGCCAGCAGCTTAGCACGGAGCTATGGCTACACCTTC. Translation: CASSLARSYGYTF.